This section outlines one T cell receptor (beta chain) sequence together with its context. The sample originates from a study of control samples from healthy donors and cancer patients. Measured with immunoSEQ multiplex PCR; TCRdb has only the in-frame clones, and not every one. The sample records fewer than 90,000 clones, roughly 84% being singletons. This CDR3 has 17 amino acids. The germline gives CDR1 MDHEN, CDR2 SYDVKM. Trimming pared 7 bases from V and 1 base from J, leaving 20 bases between. The chain carries TRBV28 and TRBJ1-3; weak D call: TRBD1 (5 bases). The clonotype originates from a middle-aged man in good health. The specimen was blood. CDR3: CASTPGGLAGSGNTIYF. CDR3 DNA: TGTGCCAGCACCCCCGGGGGACTTGCGGGTTCTGGAAACACCATATATTTT. The full variable domain, completed using reference TRBV28 and TRBJ1-3, is DVKVTQSSRYLVKRTGEKVFLECVQDMDHENMFWYRQDPGLGLRLIYFSYDVKMKEKGDIPEGYSVSREKKERFSLILESASTNQTSMYLCASTPGGLAGSGNTIYFGEGSWLTVV.